The clone carrying this T cell receptor beta chain was found many times. Its antigen is not identified. The CDR3 covers 15 residues. CDR1 is MGHDK, CDR2 SYGVNS, per germline. V was trimmed by 3 bases and J by 0 bases, leaving 8 bases between them. RNA transcripts provided the template for amplifying TCR beta CDR3 regions. HTBI-primed RT-PCR formed the first round, and a multiplex PCR formed the second. TCRdb reprocessed the multiplex PCR reads via MiXCR and lists one record per CDR3 protein. The data hold a few hundred thousand distinct CDR3 sequences, with approximately 37% observed a single time. These data come from a study of Graves' ophthalmopathy and Graves' hyperthyroidism. Study-level findings and limits: Progression of ophthalmopathy was predicted by the model with 70% to 71% sensitivity and around 72% specificity.

Exclusion criteria comprised other autoimmune diseases, uncontrolled infections, pregnancy or lactation in patients. The chain is built from TRBV25-1 and TRBJ1-4; tentatively, D is TRBD1 (5 bases). This TCR came from an adult man with Graves' hyperthyroidism. Sequencing input: peripheral blood or thyroid tissue (not recorded which). The CDR3 DNA sequence: TGTGCCAGCAGTGATGACAGTGCAACTAATGAAAAACTGTTTTTT. Its translation is CASSDDSATNEKLFF.